Included here is one T cell receptor beta chain sequence, with context. As yet, its antigen is unknown. Using its own MiXCR run on the RT-PCR reads, TCRdb lists one record per CDR3 protein. The sample has 750,000 to 850,000 distinct CDR3 sequences; around 18% are singletons. This sample is part of a study of response to subunit inactivated influenza vaccine. Findings and limits, study-wide: Each seasonal influenza vaccination, the authors suggested, recruits few new T cells.

This CDR3 contains 13 residues. V shed 6 bases and J shed 1 base, with 9 bases lying between them. The germline gives CDR1 LNHNV, CDR2 YYDKDF (reference sequence). The J gene is TRBJ1-1, the V gene TRBV15; D is uncertain. The source material was PBMCs from blood, sampled roughly 5 days after vaccination. The sequence was obtained from a man over 45 who received an inactivated influenza vaccine. The CDR3 region has the DNA TGTGCCACCAGTACATCCCCGAACACTGAAGCTTTCTTT. As protein: CATSTSPNTEAFF. Complete variable domain (other parts from reference TRBV15 and TRBJ1-1): DAMVIQNPRYQVTQFGKPVTLSCSQTLNHNVMYWYQQKSSQAPKLLFHYYDKDFNNEADTPDNFQSRRPNTSFCFLDIRSPGLGDTAMYLCATSTSPNTEAFFGQGTRLTVV.